This T cell receptor (beta chain) stems from a study of T cell responses to AZD1222 COVID-19 vaccine. Study findings and constraints: Only a handful of AZD1222 recipients, more than five in all, had baseline seropositivity. The donor group comprised mostly white British people and more females; the analysis possibly underestimated clonal diversity.

Sequencing used immunoSEQ multiplex PCR; TCRdb keeps in-frame clones, though not all of them. In the table there are some 110,000 clones, around 88% of which are singletons. This clone was detected once. Its antigen remains unknown. Germline assignment: CDR1 SGDLS and CDR2 YYNGEE. The CDR3 is 15 amino acids. Trimming shortened V by 3 bases and J by 6 bases, and 18 bases separated the two germline ends. The rearrangement uses TRBV9 and TRBJ1-1; D ambiguous. This TCR was recovered from an adult in good health. Specimen: peripheral blood, collected on day 0 of AZD1222 vaccination. CDR3 DNA sequence: TGTGCCAGCAGCGCCACACGGGTATCGGGCGCTGAAGCTTTCTTT. The encoded protein is CASSATRVSGAEAFF.